Detailed here is one T cell receptor (beta chain). The donors belonged to the approximately 120-subject validation cohort, separate from the roughly 720-subject first cohort. Germline lookup yields CDR1 MNHEY and CDR2 SMNVEV (reference sequence). J lost 6 bases, V lost 2 bases, and 10 bases had no gene match. The CDR3 has 16 amino acids. The source of the sample is a study of cytomegalovirus exposure and HLA in healthy donors. This table comes from immunoSEQ multiplex PCR, and its TCRdb copy is limited to in-frame clones, with some not included. Altogether 50,000 to 65,000 clones are present, around 96% being singletons, with the ten largest covering approximately 1%.

This receptor was obtained from a woman between 18 and 29 years old in good health and CMV-seronegative. The sample taken for sequencing was PBMCs. This chain links TRBV27 with TRBJ1-5; 7 bases agree with TRBD1. CDR3 in amino acids: CASSLTGQGGLQPQHF. The DNA of the CDR3 is TGTGCCAGCAGTTTAACAGGGCAGGGGGGCCTTCAGCCCCAGCATTTT.